This entry describes one T cell receptor (beta chain). Its target is unknown. Data came from immunoSEQ multiplex PCR; TCRdb stores just in-frame clones and leaves some out. This sample yields over a million clones, of which approximately 96% are seen a single time; approximately 1.1% belongs to the top ten. This CDR3 contains 17 residues. Between the trimmed V and J ends, which lost 3 bases and 1 base, there was a span of 18 bases. Germline assignment: CDR1 LNHDA and CDR2 SQIVND (reference sequence). The data stem from a study of shared clonotypes between healthy human individuals. The study's findings and limits: Memory subsets generally showed smaller estimated richness than naive subsets did. Several donors showed sharing of about 4.6% of naive CD4 clonotypes.

All participating donors were Caucasian adults from Nashville, Tennessee. The receptor comes from a young man in good health. Input material: naive CD4+ T cells sorted from blood. The subset is: CD45RA+ positively selected. This chain joins TRBV19 and TRBJ2-5; a possible D gene is TRBD1 (6 bases). The CDR3 protein is CASSIRRTGSGQETQYF. The CDR3 DNA is TGTGCCAGTAGTATCCGACGAACAGGGTCGGGCCAAGAGACCCAGTACTTC.